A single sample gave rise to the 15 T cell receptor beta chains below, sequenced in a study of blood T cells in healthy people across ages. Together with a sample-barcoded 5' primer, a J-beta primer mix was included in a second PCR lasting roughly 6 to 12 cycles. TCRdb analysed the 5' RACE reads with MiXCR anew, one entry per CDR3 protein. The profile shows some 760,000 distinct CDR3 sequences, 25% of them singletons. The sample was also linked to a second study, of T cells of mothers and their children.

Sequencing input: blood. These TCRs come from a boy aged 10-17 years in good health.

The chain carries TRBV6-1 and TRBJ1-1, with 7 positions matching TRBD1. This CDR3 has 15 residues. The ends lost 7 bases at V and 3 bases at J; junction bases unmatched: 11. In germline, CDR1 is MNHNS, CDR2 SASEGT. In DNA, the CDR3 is TGTGCCAGCAATGAGGGGGCTGGGATGGACACTGAAGCTTTCTTT. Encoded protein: CASNEGAGMDTEAFF.

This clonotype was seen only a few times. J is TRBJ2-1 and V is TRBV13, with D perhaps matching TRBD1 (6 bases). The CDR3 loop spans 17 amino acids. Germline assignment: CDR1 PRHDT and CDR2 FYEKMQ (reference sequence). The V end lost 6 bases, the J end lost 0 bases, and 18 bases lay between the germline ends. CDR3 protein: CASRTLWGPSSYNEQFF. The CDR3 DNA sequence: TGTGCCAGCAGGACCCTGTGGGGGCCAAGCTCCTACAATGAGCAGTTCTTC.

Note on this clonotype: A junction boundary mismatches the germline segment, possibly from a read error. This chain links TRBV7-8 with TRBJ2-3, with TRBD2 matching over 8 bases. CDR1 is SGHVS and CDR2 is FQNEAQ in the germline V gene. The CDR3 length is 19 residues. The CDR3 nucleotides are TGTGCCAGCAGCTTAGCGGCCTATGGACTAGCCAGCTACACAGATACACAGTATTTT. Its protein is CASSLAAYGLASYTDTQYF.

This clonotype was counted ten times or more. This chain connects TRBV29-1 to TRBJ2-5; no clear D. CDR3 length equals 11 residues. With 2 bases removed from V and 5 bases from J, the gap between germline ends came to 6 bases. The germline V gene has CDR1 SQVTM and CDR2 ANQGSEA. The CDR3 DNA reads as TGCAGCGTTGAAAATAGGGAGACCCAGTACTTC. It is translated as CSVENRETQYF.

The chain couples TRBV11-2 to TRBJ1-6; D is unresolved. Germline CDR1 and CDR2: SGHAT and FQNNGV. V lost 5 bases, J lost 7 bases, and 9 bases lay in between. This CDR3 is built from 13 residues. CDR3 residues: CASSEWANSPLHF. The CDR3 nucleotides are TGTGCCAGCAGCGAGTGGGCGAATTCACCCCTCCACTTT.

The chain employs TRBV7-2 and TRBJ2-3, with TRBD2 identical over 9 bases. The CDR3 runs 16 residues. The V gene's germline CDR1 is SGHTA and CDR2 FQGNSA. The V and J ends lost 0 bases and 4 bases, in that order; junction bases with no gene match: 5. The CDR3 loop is CASSLASGSRADTQYF. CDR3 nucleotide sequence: TGTGCCAGCAGCTTAGCTAGCGGGAGTAGGGCAGATACGCAGTATTTT. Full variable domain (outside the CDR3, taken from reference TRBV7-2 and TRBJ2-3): GAGVSQSPSNKVTEKGKDVELRCDPISGHTALYWYRQSLGQGLEFLIYFQGNSAPDKSGLPSDRFSAERTGGSVSTLTIQRTQQEDSAVYLCASSLASGSRADTQYFGPGTRLTVL.

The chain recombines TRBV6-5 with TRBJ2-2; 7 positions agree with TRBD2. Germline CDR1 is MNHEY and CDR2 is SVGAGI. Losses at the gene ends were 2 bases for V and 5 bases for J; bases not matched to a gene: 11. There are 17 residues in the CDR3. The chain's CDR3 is CASSYTLGAGSTGELFF. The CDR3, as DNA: TGTGCCAGCAGTTACACCCTGGGAGCGGGGAGTACCGGGGAGCTGTTTTTT.

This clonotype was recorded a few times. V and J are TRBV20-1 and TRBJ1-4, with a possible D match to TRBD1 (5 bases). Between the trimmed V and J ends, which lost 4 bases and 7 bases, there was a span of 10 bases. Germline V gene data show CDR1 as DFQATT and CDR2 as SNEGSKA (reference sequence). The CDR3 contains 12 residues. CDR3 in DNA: TGCAGTGCTATTGGGGGTAGTGAAAAACTGTTTTTT. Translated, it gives CSAIGGSEKLFF.

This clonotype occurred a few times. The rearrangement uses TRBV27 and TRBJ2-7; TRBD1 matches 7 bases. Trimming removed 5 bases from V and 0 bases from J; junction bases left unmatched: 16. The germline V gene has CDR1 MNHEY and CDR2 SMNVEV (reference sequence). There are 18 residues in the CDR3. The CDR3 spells CASSRPLRGQLSSYEQYF. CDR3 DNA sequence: TGTGCCAGCAGTCGCCCGCTTAGGGGACAGCTCAGCTCCTACGAGCAGTACTTC.

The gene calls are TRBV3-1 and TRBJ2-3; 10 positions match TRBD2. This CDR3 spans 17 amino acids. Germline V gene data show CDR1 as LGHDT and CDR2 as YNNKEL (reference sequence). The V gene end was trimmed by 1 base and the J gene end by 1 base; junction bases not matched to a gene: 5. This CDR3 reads CASSQVTGTSGTDTQYF. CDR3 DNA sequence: TGTGCCAGCAGCCAAGTCACCGGGACTAGCGGCACAGATACGCAGTATTTT.

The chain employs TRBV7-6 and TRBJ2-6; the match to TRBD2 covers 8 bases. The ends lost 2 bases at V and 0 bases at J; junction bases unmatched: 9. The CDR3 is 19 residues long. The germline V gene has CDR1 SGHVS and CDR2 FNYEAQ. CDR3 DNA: TGTGCCAGCAGCTTAACGGGGGGGGCCTATTTCTCTGGGGCCAACGTCCTGACTTTC. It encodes CASSLTGGAYFSGANVLTF.

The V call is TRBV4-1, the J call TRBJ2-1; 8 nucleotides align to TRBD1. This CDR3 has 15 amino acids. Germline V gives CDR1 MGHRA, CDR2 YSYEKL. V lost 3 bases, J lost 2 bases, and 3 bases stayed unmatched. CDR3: CASSHPGQAYNEQFF. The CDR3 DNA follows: TGCGCCAGCAGCCACCCGGGACAGGCCTACAATGAGCAGTTCTTC.

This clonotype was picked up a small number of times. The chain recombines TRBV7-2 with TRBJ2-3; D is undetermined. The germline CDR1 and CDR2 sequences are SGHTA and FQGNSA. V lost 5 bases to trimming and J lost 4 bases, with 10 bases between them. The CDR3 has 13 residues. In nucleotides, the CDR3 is TGTGCCAGCAGCGCCGCCCTCCCAGATACGCAGTATTTT. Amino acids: CASSAALPDTQYF.

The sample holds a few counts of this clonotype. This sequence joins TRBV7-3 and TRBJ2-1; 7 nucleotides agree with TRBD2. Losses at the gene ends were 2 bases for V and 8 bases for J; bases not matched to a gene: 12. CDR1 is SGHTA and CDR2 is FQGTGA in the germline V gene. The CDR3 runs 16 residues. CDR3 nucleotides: TGTGCCAGCAGCTTATTGAGAAGGGAGCGGGACCATGAGCAGTTCTTC. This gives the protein CASSLLRRERDHEQFF.

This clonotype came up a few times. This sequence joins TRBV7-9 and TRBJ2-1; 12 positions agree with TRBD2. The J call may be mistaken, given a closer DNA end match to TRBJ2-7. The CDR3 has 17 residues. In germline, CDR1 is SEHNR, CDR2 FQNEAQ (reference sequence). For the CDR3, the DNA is TGTGCCAGCAGACGAGTACCGGGACTAGCGGGTTCTGACGAGCAGTACTTC. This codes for CASRRVPGLAGSDEQYF.